One and the same sample provided the 28 T cell receptor beta chains below, sequenced in a study of CD8+ T cells in alopecia areata. Extracted RNA was reverse transcribed into cDNA, the sequencing template. Measured with immunoSEQ multiplex PCR; TCRdb has only the in-frame clones, and not every one. The data hold just over 150,000 clones, with about 51% observed a single time. This sample comprised CD8+ T cells sorted from blood, obtained at week 0. The receptor source for this set is a human donor with alopecia areata.

V usage is TRBV15 and J usage is TRBJ2-3; 10 bases map to TRBD2. Germline V gene lookup returns CDR1 LNHNV and CDR2 YYDKDF (reference sequence). With 0 bases clipped from V and 6 bases from J, the junction kept 9 bases outside the gene matches. The CDR3 totals 17 residues. CDR3 nucleotides: TGTGCCACCAGCAGAGATCGGCTAGCGGGGGCGCGGGATACGCAGTATTTT. Protein product: CATSRDRLAGARDTQYF.

The gene calls are TRBV4-3 and TRBJ2-7; 10 bases align to TRBD2. After removal of 0 bases from V and 4 bases from J, the junction contained 6 bases not matched to a gene. The CDR3 has 16 residues. Germline V gene data show CDR1 as LGHNA and CDR2 as YSLEER. Written as DNA, the CDR3 is TGCGCCAGCAGCCAAGATAGACTAGCGGGCAATTACGAGCAGTACTTC. Protein sequence: CASSQDRLAGNYEQYF.

This chain links TRBV29-1 with TRBJ2-7, with a possible D match to TRBD1 (6 bases). Trimming shortened V by 7 bases and J by 6 bases, and 16 bases separated the two germline ends. Germline CDR1 and CDR2: SQVTM and ANQGSEA. CDR3 length equals 12 residues. For the CDR3, the DNA is TGCAGCGCCAAAGACAGAGGGGGCGAGCAGTACTTC. Encoded protein: CSAKDRGGEQYF.

This clone was seen more than once but under ten times. The rearrangement joins TRBV7-9 to TRBJ2-7; D possibly matches TRBD1 or TRBD2 (5 bases each). Germline V CDR1 and CDR2: SEHNR, FQNEAQ (reference sequence). This CDR3 contains 11 residues. V lost 9 bases to trimming and J lost 1 base, with 7 bases between them. CDR3 nucleotide sequence: TGTGCCAGTGGGGGTTCCTACGAGCAGTACTTC. Amino acid sequence: CASGGSYEQYF.

The chain employs TRBV4-3 and TRBJ2-1, with 9 bases lining up with TRBD2. The CDR3 consists of 16 residues. Germline CDR1 and CDR2: LGHNA and YSLEER. The V gene end was trimmed by 3 bases and the J gene end by 0 bases; junction bases not matched to a gene: 3. CDR3 in DNA: TGCGCCAGCAGCCAGTTTAGCGGGGGCTCCTACAATGAGCAGTTCTTC. It codes for CASSQFSGGSYNEQFF.

The genes are TRBV27 and TRBJ1-5; perhaps TRBD1 as D (6 bases). CDR1 MNHEY and CDR2 SMNVEV come from the germline V gene (reference sequence). Trimming removed 0 bases from V and 4 bases from J, with 16 bases in between. The CDR3 spans 17 residues. CDR3 sequence reads: CASSLSQTGRRNQPQHF. As DNA, the CDR3 is TGTGCCAGCAGTTTATCCCAGACAGGAAGACGTAATCAGCCCCAGCATTTT.

The genes are TRBV11-2 and TRBJ2-3, with TRBD2 identical over 8 bases. V was pared by 5 bases and J by 5 bases, with 9 bases of the junction left unmatched. The CDR3 length is 15 residues. Looked up from germline, CDR1 is SGHAT and CDR2 is FQNNGV. The CDR3: CASSPRASGQDTQYF. Written as DNA, the CDR3 is TGTGCCAGCAGCCCCCGGGCTAGCGGGCAAGATACGCAGTATTTT.

The chain employs TRBV7-9 and TRBJ2-1, with TRBD2 matching 10 bases. V lost 6 bases, J lost 3 bases, and 2 bases stayed unmatched. Germline V lookup: CDR1 SEHNR, CDR2 FQNEAQ (reference sequence). The CDR3 covers 14 residues. CDR3 coding DNA: TGTGCCAGCAGTTGGACTAGCGGCTACAATGAGCAGTTCTTC. Protein sequence: CASSWTSGYNEQFF. Filled out from reference TRBV7-9 and TRBJ2-1, the complete variable domain reads DTGVSQNPRHKITKRGQNVTFRCDPISEHNRLYWYRQTLGQGPEFLTYFQNEAQLEKSRLLSDRFSAERPKGSFSTLEIQRTEQGDSAMYLCASSWTSGYNEQFFGPGTRLTVL.

V and J are TRBV30 and TRBJ2-2; D may be TRBD1 or TRBD2 (5 bases each). Trimming took 0 bases from V and 6 from J, leaving 23 bases between them. The CDR3 is 18 amino acids. Looked up from germline, CDR1 is GTSNPN and CDR2 is SVGIG (reference sequence). The CDR3 DNA sequence: TGTGCCTGGAGTGTCCAGTGGGGGATCGCTCGGGGCGCCGGGGAGCTGTTTTTT. Translating gives CAWSVQWGIARGAGELFF.

The chain links TRBV4-3 to TRBJ2-7; either TRBD1 or TRBD2 may fit D (5 bases each). The CDR3 is 17 amino acids. Trimming pared 0 bases from V and 2 bases from J, leaving 17 bases between. The germline V gene encodes CDR1 LGHNA and CDR2 YSLEER. CDR3 coding DNA: TGCGCCAGCAGCCAAGACACCGGGACCTCCTTCGCCTACGAGCAGTACTTC. This codes for CASSQDTGTSFAYEQYF.

This clone came up a few times. This chain links TRBV7-9 with TRBJ2-1; tentatively, D is TRBD2 (6 bases). The CDR3 length is 13 residues. Germline assignment: CDR1 SEHNR and CDR2 FQNEAQ (reference sequence). V shed 4 bases and J shed 11 bases, with 15 bases lying between them. The CDR3 loop is CASSSGLSDKQFF. The CDR3 DNA sequence: TGTGCCAGCAGCTCCGGACTATCCGACAAGCAGTTCTTC.

This clone turned up a few times. The chain uses TRBV7-2 and TRBJ1-6; tentatively, D is TRBD1 (5 bases). The germline CDR1 and CDR2 sequences are SGHTA and FQGNSA. V lost 3 bases and J lost 11, with 8 bases in between. CDR3 size: 12 residues. This CDR3 is CASSFGGPPLHF. The CDR3 coding sequence is TGTGCCAGCAGCTTTGGGGGTCCACCCCTCCACTTT. The whole variable domain, filled in from reference TRBV7-2 and TRBJ1-6, reads GAGVSQSPSNKVTEKGKDVELRCDPISGHTALYWYRQSLGQGLEFLIYFQGNSAPDKSGLPSDRFSAERTGGSVSTLTIQRTQQEDSAVYLCASSFGGPPLHFGNGTRLTVT.

V and J are TRBV9 and TRBJ2-2; the D gene could be TRBD1 or TRBD2 (7 bases each). Germline V gives CDR1 SGDLS, CDR2 YYNGEE. V lost 3 bases to trimming and J lost 0 bases, with 12 bases between them. The CDR3 length is 16 residues. The CDR3 here is CASSAAGQTNTGELFF. CDR3 DNA sequence: TGTGCCAGCAGCGCAGCGGGACAGACGAACACCGGGGAGCTGTTTTTT.

This clone appeared once. The V and J genes are TRBV9 and TRBJ2-1, with TRBD2 matching 11 bases. Germline trimming cut 4 bases from V and 4 bases from J; bases unmatched to any gene: 1. The germline CDR1 and CDR2 sequences are SGDLS and YYNGEE. This CDR3 region has 14 residues. The CDR3 is CASSSSGGYNEQFF. The CDR3 bases are TGTGCCAGCAGCTCTAGCGGGGGGTACAATGAGCAGTTCTTC.

This rearrangement joins TRBV7-9 to TRBJ1-2; D gene uncertain. The germline V and J ends were trimmed by 5 bases and 8 bases, with 15 bases remaining between them. The CDR3 is made up of 13 amino acids. Germline V gene data show CDR1 as SEHNR and CDR2 as FQNEAQ (reference sequence). The CDR3 loop reads CASSPPEGRGYTF. CDR3 coding DNA: TGTGCCAGCAGCCCGCCAGAGGGCCGAGGCTACACCTTC. The variable domain in full, completed from reference TRBV7-9 and TRBJ1-2, reads DTGVSQNPRHKITKRGQNVTFRCDPISEHNRLYWYRQTLGQGPEFLTYFQNEAQLEKSRLLSDRFSAERPKGSFSTLEIQRTEQGDSAMYLCASSPPEGRGYTFGSGTRLTVV.

With respect to this clone: The same CDR3 can be traced to other DNA sequences in this sample. This chain links TRBV30 with TRBJ1-1; the D is unclear. Germline V gene data show CDR1 as GTSNPN and CDR2 as SVGIG (reference sequence). V dropped 0 bases and J dropped 2 bases, with 7 bases sitting between them. This CDR3 is built from 13 residues. Here the CDR3 reads CAWSVGVNTEAFF. In nucleotides, the CDR3 is TGTGCCTGGAGTGTGGGAGTTAACACTGAAGCTTTCTTT.

The chain recombines TRBV11-2 with TRBJ2-3, with TRBD1 identical over 7 bases. The V and J ends lost 5 bases and 1 base, in that order; junction bases with no gene match: 3. The CDR3 is 14 residues long. CDR1 is SGHAT, CDR2 FQNNGV, per germline. CDR3 coding DNA: TGTGCCAGCAGCCCTACAGGGGGCACAGATACGCAGTATTTT. It encodes CASSPTGGTDTQYF.

The gene calls are TRBV2 and TRBJ1-2; maybe TRBD1 (5 bases). The CDR3 covers 12 residues. V was pared by 3 bases and J by 8 bases, with 10 bases between. Looked up from germline, CDR1 is SNHLY and CDR2 is FYNNEI. The CDR3, as DNA: TGTGCCAGCAGTGATGGGGGGAAGGGCTACACCTTC. It encodes CASSDGGKGYTF.

This clone was counted a few times. The genes are TRBV5-4 and TRBJ2-7, with 7 bases fitting TRBD2. The CDR3 loop spans 13 amino acids. Germline V gene sequence: CDR1 SGHNT, CDR2 YYREEE (reference sequence). V lost 4 bases to trimming and J lost 3 bases; unmatched junction nucleotides: 4. CDR3 coding DNA: TGTGCCAGCAGCCCGCCGGGAGGCTACGAGCAGTACTTC. Amino acids: CASSPPGGYEQYF.

This clone turned up a few times. The chain has TRBV4-3 and TRBJ2-7, with D perhaps matching TRBD2 (6 bases). Trimming took 3 bases from V and 5 from J, leaving 20 bases between them. Germline-derived CDR1 and CDR2 are LGHNA and YSLEER. The CDR3 has 16 residues. The CDR3 region has the DNA TGCGCCAGCAGCCAGGCCTCTAGCGTCTCCTTCCACGAGCAGTACTTC. This encodes CASSQASSVSFHEQYF.

About this clone itself: Other DNA sequences from this sample encode an identical CDR3 as well. This chain links TRBV29-1 with TRBJ2-2; 7 nucleotides line up with TRBD1. The CDR3 sequence is 12 residues long. The V segment lost 4 bases and the J segment 6 bases; nucleotides outside the gene matches: 2. CDR1 and CDR2 from the germline V gene are SQVTM and ANQGSEA. As DNA, the CDR3 is TGCAGCGTTGTTCAGGGGGCCGGGGAGCTGTTTTTT. Encoded protein: CSVVQGAGELFF.

The J gene is TRBJ2-1, the V gene TRBV9; the D gene is possibly TRBD1 (6 bases). V was trimmed by 2 bases and J by 7 bases, leaving 13 bases between them. The CDR3 runs 14 residues. Germline values: CDR1 SGDLS, CDR2 YYNGEE. Here the CDR3 DNA reads TGTGCCAGCAGCGTCGATACAGGGAATAATGAGCAGTTCTTC. Translating gives CASSVDTGNNEQFF.

The chain employs TRBV7-6 and TRBJ2-3; the D gene is possibly TRBD2 (5 bases). The CDR3 has 15 amino acids. Trimming cost V 1 base and J 0 bases, with 8 bases left between them. Germline V CDR1 and CDR2: SGHVS, FNYEAQ. The CDR3 reads CASSLVSGSTDTQYF. The CDR3 DNA reads as TGTGCCAGCAGCTTAGTCAGCGGCAGCACAGATACGCAGTATTTT.

There are a few counts of this clone. The V and J genes are TRBV7-2 and TRBJ2-3, with 8 bases fitting TRBD2. The CDR3 covers 16 residues. The germline CDR1 and CDR2 sequences are SGHTA and FQGNSA. Losses at the gene ends were 2 bases for V and 1 base for J; bases not matched to a gene: 5. Here the CDR3 DNA reads TGTGCCAGCAGCTTACAGCGGGGGCCTCGCACAGATACGCAGTATTTT. This translates into CASSLQRGPRTDTQYF.

This clone has a handful of counts. The V call is TRBV10-2, the J call TRBJ2-7, with D perhaps being TRBD1 or TRBD2 (5 bases each). The CDR3 has 12 amino acids. The germline CDR1 and CDR2 sequences are WSHSY and SAAADI. Trimming removed 6 bases at V and 4 bases at J, with 10 bases between. CDR3: CASSPGGYEQYF. The CDR3 DNA follows: TGCGCCAGCAGCCCTGGGGGTTACGAGCAGTACTTC.

The V gene is TRBV4-3, the J gene TRBJ1-1; TRBD1 might be the D (6 bases). Germline CDR1 LGHNA, CDR2 YSLEER. The CDR3 totals 15 residues. V was clipped by 0 bases and J by 5 bases, with 13 bases between them. The CDR3 region is CASSQDLGGQTEAFF. In nucleotides, the CDR3 is TGCGCCAGCAGCCAAGATCTTGGGGGGCAGACTGAAGCTTTCTTT.

The table lists this clone with a count of one. This chain joins TRBV30 and TRBJ1-1; unclear D gene. The CDR3 totals 13 residues. Germline CDR1 and CDR2: GTSNPN and SVGIG (reference sequence). V gave up 7 bases and J gave up 6 bases, with 18 bases separating them. The CDR3 nucleotides read TGTGCCTCGGTCGAGGGCTATGGGGCTGAAGCTTTCTTT. Protein sequence: CASVEGYGAEAFF.

This clone was counted a few times. Different DNA sequences within this sample yield the same CDR3. V is TRBV7-2 and J is TRBJ1-2; 9 bases match TRBD1. Germline-derived CDR1 and CDR2 are SGHTA and FQGNSA. This CDR3 region has 14 residues. Losses at the gene ends were 5 bases for V and 3 bases for J; bases not matched to a gene: 4. DNA of the CDR3: TGTGCCAGCAGCCCTACAGGGGGCGACTATGGCTACACCTTC. This translates into CASSPTGGDYGYTF.